This record concerns one T cell receptor beta chain sequence. This clone was counted once. Its antigen has not been determined. No per-base quality is available; no much larger clone lies one base away. The CDR3 covers 15 residues, taking in both the cysteine and the phenylalanine. The DNA shown is the 45-base CDR3, in frame from base 1. As encoded in the germline V gene (reference sequence), CDR1 is SGHKS while CDR2 is YYEKEE. At the junction V is shortened by 5 bases and J by 1 base; bases outside the gene matches: 4. This sample stems from a study of lymphopenia after photon versus proton radiotherapy (dated by TCRdb to about 2019). Context from the whole study: The immunological effects of photon versus proton radiation therapy were compared in patients with gastrointestinal tumors who developed high-grade lymphopenia. The goal of the study was to describe how the two radiation modalities differ in their effects on the immune system. A cohort of about 20 patients with gastrointestinal tumors who received either photon or proton therapy and subsequently developed lymphopenia was included. Results and caveats for the whole study, not just this receptor: Proton-treated patients stayed relatively stable during treatment, while photon-treated patients lost naive T cells and TCR diversity and gained effector/memory populations. The survival association was assessed only in patients who died, and the authors presented better survival with proton therapy as a possibility rather than a demonstrated result. Across the cohort, a larger post-nadir drop in TCR diversity was inversely correlated with overall survival time among patients who died. After the lymphocyte count nadir, repertoires from photon-treated patients showed oligoclonal expansion, particularly of CD8+ Temra cells, and this expansion drove the decline in diversity.

Libraries were prepared through the immunoSEQ multiplex PCR assay. T cell repertoires were profiled by deep sequencing of rearranged TCR beta loci, alongside multiparametric flow cytometry. The clones in this table, taken by TCRdb from immuneACCESS, are in-frame only. Not every clone is retained; where verified, under half of the shortfall comes from an unresolved V gene, and the cause of the rest is unknown. Here the sample has around 70,000 clones; around 90% occur a single time. The leading ten clones occupy 2.2% of the sample. The sequence links TRBV5-5 to TRBJ1-3, and 9 bases in between align with TRBD1. This specimen was peripheral blood, taken from a patient treated with photon-based radiotherapy. The TCR originated in a woman aged 40 to 50 with cholangiocarcinoma. Here is the DNA: TGTGCCAGCAGACCCGGACAGGGGTCTGGAAACACCATATATTTT. Translated, it reads CASRPGQGSGNTIYF.